This entry lists 19 T cell receptor beta chains sequenced from one sample in a study of control samples from healthy donors and cancer patients (dated by TCRdb to about 2020). The library was obtained by the immunoSEQ multiplex PCR assay. This is the immuneACCESS table as TCRdb keeps it, with only in-frame sequences that have V and J called. A part of the clones is gone; compared with another copy, unresolved V genes explain less than half, and the rest is unexplained. The sample profile shows around 170,000 clones; around 90% of them were found once. The ten most abundant clones make up about 1.4% of the sample. What was sequenced was blood. These receptors all come from a man aged 25 to 40 in good health.

The rearrangement joins TRBV7-9 to TRBJ1-4; TRBD1 agrees at 11 bases. V lost 5 bases and J lost 7; bases outside the gene matches: 6. The CDR3 covers 15 residues. Germline assignment: CDR1 SEHNR and CDR2 FQNEAQ (reference sequence). CDR3 nucleotide sequence: TGTGCCAGCAGCCCGGGACAGGGGGACGGTGAAAAACTGTTTTTT. Amino acid sequence: CASSPGQGDGEKLFF.

The chain couples TRBV6-1 to TRBJ1-4, with D possibly being TRBD1 (5 bases). This CDR3 is built from 15 residues. The ends were cut back, 2 bases at V and 3 bases at J, with 10 bases in the middle. Germline CDR1 MNHNS, CDR2 SASEGT. The CDR3: CASSEKRGSNEKLFF. The CDR3 DNA reads as TGTGCCAGCAGTGAAAAGAGGGGCTCTAATGAAAAACTGTTTTTT.

The gene calls are TRBV5-6 and TRBJ2-1; no reliable D call. CDR1 is SGHDT and CDR2 is YYEEEE in the germline V gene. Deletions cut 0 bases from V and 0 bases from J, with 4 bases between. This CDR3 is 14 amino acids long. CDR3 sequence: CASSLAGSYNEQFF. CDR3 sequence (DNA): TGTGCCAGCAGCTTGGCGGGCTCCTACAATGAGCAGTTCTTC.

A remark on this clone: Other DNA sequences within the sample encode an identical CDR3. The CDR3 loop is CASSVVPGTGMNTEAFF. The CDR3 nucleotides are TGTGCCAGCAGCGTAGTCCCCGGGACAGGGATGAACACTGAAGCTTTCTTT. The V and J genes are TRBV9 and TRBJ1-1, with 9 bases lining up with TRBD1. Germline CDR1 and CDR2: SGDLS and YYNGEE. Trimming removed 0 bases from V and 0 bases from J; junction bases left unmatched: 6. The CDR3 loop spans 17 amino acids.

CDR3 loop: CASRNPDGPTDTQYF. CDR3 sequence (DNA): TGTGCCAGCAGAAATCCGGACGGCCCCACAGATACGCAGTATTTT. The chain couples TRBV28 to TRBJ2-3; D unclear. Germline V gives CDR1 MDHEN, CDR2 SYDVKM. Trimming shortened V by 6 bases and J by 2 bases, and 15 bases separated the two germline ends. The CDR3 runs to 15 residues.

The V gene is TRBV6-5, the J gene TRBJ2-7, with 9 bases lining up with TRBD1. The CDR3 loop spans 15 amino acids. Trimming cost V 7 bases and J 1 base; bases outside gene matches: 8. Germline values: CDR1 MNHEY, CDR2 SVGAGI. The CDR3 bases are TGTGCCAGCAAAAAAGACAGGGGGGCGTCCTACGAGCAGTACTTC. This sequence encodes CASKKDRGASYEQYF.

This clone was picked up one time. This chain links TRBV7-9 with TRBJ1-1, with D possibly matching TRBD1 (6 bases). This CDR3 spans 12 amino acids. The V gene's germline CDR1 is SEHNR and CDR2 FQNEAQ (reference sequence). V shed 5 bases and J shed 5 bases, with 9 bases lying between them. The CDR3 DNA reads as TGTGCCAGCAGCCCTACAGGGACTGAAGCTTTCTTT. Protein sequence: CASSPTGTEAFF.

The V gene is TRBV7-2, the J gene TRBJ2-3; possibly TRBD1 for D (5 bases). Per germline, CDR1 SGHTA and CDR2 FQGNSA. CDR3 length equals 16 residues. V lost 1 base and J 3 bases, leaving 14 bases between the germline ends. Here the CDR3 reads CASSLGAGYGTDTQYF. DNA for the CDR3: TGTGCCAGCAGCTTAGGGGCAGGGTATGGTACAGATACGCAGTATTTT.

This clone was seen more than once but under ten times. The chain employs TRBV20-1 and TRBJ2-2, with D possibly being TRBD1 (6 bases). Looked up from germline, CDR1 is DFQATT and CDR2 is SNEGSKA (reference sequence). The CDR3 has 13 amino acids. V dropped 3 bases and J dropped 6 bases, with 11 bases sitting between them. The CDR3 nucleotides are TGCAGTGCTAGTCAAGGGGGTGCCGGGGAGCTGTTTTTT. It translates to CSASQGGAGELFF.

The rearrangement joins TRBV14 to TRBJ1-1, with 10 nucleotides matching TRBD1. With V trimmed by 4 bases and J by 1 base, 6 bases remained unmatched. This CDR3 contains 16 residues. Germline V gene lookup returns CDR1 SGHDN and CDR2 FVKESK. CDR3 DNA: TGTGCCAGCAGCCGAGGACAGGGGGGAAGGAACACTGAAGCTTTCTTT. Translating it yields CASSRGQGGRNTEAFF.

This chain connects TRBV5-6 to TRBJ1-4; 9 nucleotides match TRBD1. CDR3 length: 16 residues. Germline CDR1 SGHDT, CDR2 YYEEEE. The ends lost 4 bases at V and 1 base at J; junction bases unmatched: 5. CDR3 coding DNA: TGTGCCAGCAGCGCCGGGACAGGGCTAACTAATGAAAAACTGTTTTTT. Translation: CASSAGTGLTNEKLFF.

The genes are TRBV12-3 or TRBV12-4 and TRBJ1-2; D gene unclear. The CDR3 sequence is 13 residues long. Trimming removed 3 bases from V and 1 base from J, with 6 bases in between. CDR3 nucleotide sequence: TGTGCCAGCAGTTTGGGGTTTAACTATGGCTACACCTTC. Translated: CASSLGFNYGYTF.

V usage is TRBV6-5 and J usage is TRBJ1-2; possibly TRBD1 for D (5 bases). CDR3 length: 15 amino acids. CDR1 MNHEY and CDR2 SVGAGI come from the germline V gene. Trimming stripped 6 bases from V and 2 bases from J, with 16 bases between. The CDR3 sequence: CASSPSKGRNYGYTF. CDR3 DNA sequence: TGTGCCAGCAGCCCATCCAAGGGACGGAACTATGGCTACACCTTC.

The chain has TRBV5-1 and TRBJ2-3, with TRBD2 identical over 13 bases. Germline V CDR1 and CDR2: SGHRS, YFSETQ. The V and J ends lost 4 bases and 3 bases, in that order; junction bases with no gene match: 5. The CDR3 totals 16 residues. The CDR3 reads CASSPGLAGATDTQYF. CDR3 coding DNA: TGCGCCAGCAGCCCAGGACTAGCGGGAGCTACAGATACGCAGTATTTT. Filled out from reference TRBV5-1 and TRBJ2-3, the complete variable domain reads KAGVTQTPRYLIKTRGQQVTLSCSPISGHRSVSWYQQTPGQGLQFLFEYFSETQRNKGNFPGRFSGRQFSNSRSEMNVSTLELGDSALYLCASSPGLAGATDTQYFGPGTRLTVL.

This clone was observed a handful of times. This chain's CDR3 is CSVEGGGNEQFF. The CDR3 DNA is TGCAGCGTTGAGGGGGGGGGCAATGAGCAGTTCTTC. J is TRBJ2-1 and V is TRBV29-1, with 7 bases matching TRBD2. This CDR3 has 12 residues. Germline V lookup: CDR1 SQVTM, CDR2 ANQGSEA. Losses at the gene ends were 3 bases for V and 6 bases for J; bases not matched to a gene: 2.

This sequence joins TRBV18 and TRBJ1-1, with 8 bases fitting TRBD1. Germline V gives CDR1 KGHSH, CDR2 LQKENI. This CDR3 spans 17 amino acids. V lost 3 bases to trimming and J lost 2 bases; unmatched junction nucleotides: 11. The CDR3 nucleotides are TGTGCCAGCTCACCCGGGACAGGAAGGGTCGGAAACACTGAAGCTTTCTTT. This translates into CASSPGTGRVGNTEAFF.

The chain links TRBV3-1 (or the pseudogene TRBV3-2) to TRBJ2-7, with 12 bases fitting TRBD2. V shed 2 bases and J 2 bases; nucleotides not matched to a gene: 1. The CDR3 runs 15 residues. Germline loops: CDR1 LGHDT, CDR2 YNNKEL (reference sequence). CDR3 coding DNA: TGTGCCAGCAGCCAACTAGCGGGGGGGGCCTACGAGCAGTACTTC. Translation: CASSQLAGGAYEQYF.

V and J are TRBV5-6 and TRBJ2-7; the match to TRBD1 covers 7 bases. Germline lookup yields CDR1 SGHDT and CDR2 YYEEEE. V lost 0 bases and J lost 4; bases outside the gene matches: 4. The CDR3 has 14 amino acids. DNA for the CDR3: TGTGCCAGCAGCTTGGTACAGGGGTCATACGAGCAGTACTTC. Amino acid sequence: CASSLVQGSYEQYF.

The chain recombines TRBV6-1 with TRBJ1-1; D is uncertain. V was clipped by 1 base and J by 6 bases, with 9 bases between them. Germline-derived CDR1 and CDR2 are MNHNS and SASEGT. CDR3 size: 13 residues. CDR3 in DNA: TGTGCCAGCAGTGAAGTTAAGATGGCTGAAGCTTTCTTT. This translates into CASSEVKMAEAFF.